The 24 T cell receptor beta chains in this list originate from one sample, sequenced in a study of shared clonotypes between healthy human individuals. Profiled with immunoSEQ multiplex PCR; TCRdb holds only in-frame clones, not every one. Here the sample spans fewer than 1.8 million clones, about 98.5% being singletons. Sequenced sample: naive CD4+ T cells sorted from blood. The subset was: CD45RA+ positively selected. Receptor source: a man under 40 in good health.

A word on this clone: Other DNA variants within this sample encode the same CDR3. The rearrangement joins TRBV18 to TRBJ1-5, with 8 positions matching TRBD1. V lost 3 bases and J lost 4; bases outside the gene matches: 2. The CDR3 totals 14 residues. Germline assignment: CDR1 KGHSH and CDR2 LQKENI. CDR3 bases: TGTGCCAGCTCACCGGGACAGGCGAATCAGCCCCAGCATTTT. Encoded protein: CASSPGQANQPQHF.

The CDR3 nucleotides read TGCGCCAGCAGCTTGGGTACTAGCGGGGGGGATCCCTACGAGCAGTACTTC. It codes for CASSLGTSGGDPYEQYF. V usage is TRBV5-1 and J usage is TRBJ2-7, with 13 bases lining up with TRBD2. The germline V gene has CDR1 SGHRS and CDR2 YFSETQ. With 0 bases clipped from V and 2 bases from J, the junction kept 5 bases outside the gene matches. This CDR3 is 17 amino acids long. The full variable domain, completed using reference TRBV5-1 and TRBJ2-7, is KAGVTQTPRYLIKTRGQQVTLSCSPISGHRSVSWYQQTPGQGLQFLFEYFSETQRNKGNFPGRFSGRQFSNSRSEMNVSTLELGDSALYLCASSLGTSGGDPYEQYFGPGTRLTVT.

The V gene is TRBV30, the J gene TRBJ2-7; perhaps TRBD1 as D (6 bases). The CDR3 has 12 residues. Trimming removed 3 bases from V and 3 bases from J, with 9 bases in between. CDR1 GTSNPN and CDR2 SVGIG come from the germline V gene (reference sequence). As DNA, the CDR3 is TGTGCCTGGAGCGCGGACAGCTACGAGCAGTACTTC. It codes for CAWSADSYEQYF.

V is TRBV5-1 and J is TRBJ1-5; tentatively, D is TRBD1 (5 bases). The length of the CDR3 is 17 residues. Trimming took 0 bases from V and 0 from J, leaving 13 bases between them. Germline V lookup: CDR1 SGHRS, CDR2 YFSETQ. In DNA form, the CDR3 reads TGCGCCAGCAGCTTGGGTGCTCTGACAGATAGCAATCAGCCCCAGCATTTT. Amino acid sequence: CASSLGALTDSNQPQHF.

The chain joins TRBV11-3 to TRBJ2-3, with D possibly being TRBD2 (5 bases). Trimming cost V 4 bases and J 0 bases, with 20 bases left between them. This CDR3 is built from 18 residues. From germline, CDR1 is SGHNT and CDR2 YENEEA. The CDR3 DNA sequence: TGTGCCAGCAGCTCTCTCCGTTTTTGGCGGAGGAGCACAGATACGCAGTATTTT. Translated, it gives CASSSLRFWRRSTDTQYF.

The chain links TRBV27 to TRBJ1-4; the D is unclear. CDR1 and CDR2 (germline): MNHEY, SMNVEV (reference sequence). The V and J ends lost 5 bases and 5 bases respectively, with 15 bases between them. CDR3 length: 15 residues. The CDR3 DNA follows: TGTGCCAGCAGTCGCCAGGTCCGACCGAATGAAAAACTGTTTTTT. Translated, it gives CASSRQVRPNEKLFF.

The CDR3 here is CASSLPDSPFSYEQYF. The CDR3 nucleotides are TGTGCCAGCAGCCTGCCCGACAGTCCCTTCTCCTACGAGCAGTACTTC. The chain employs TRBV27 and TRBJ2-7; a possible D gene is TRBD1 (5 bases). Per germline, CDR1 MNHEY and CDR2 SMNVEV (reference sequence). Trimming left V 6 bases short and J 0 bases short, with 18 bases between. CDR3 length: 16 residues.

The chain recombines TRBV6-1 with TRBJ1-1; D ambiguous. Germline CDR1 and CDR2: MNHNS and SASEGT. Trimming shortened V by 4 bases and J by 4 bases, and 13 bases separated the two germline ends. The CDR3 totals 14 residues. CDR3 sequence reads: CASSAKALGTEAFF. The CDR3 coding sequence is TGTGCCAGCAGTGCAAAAGCCTTGGGCACTGAAGCTTTCTTT.

The chain joins TRBV2 to TRBJ1-5, with D possibly being TRBD1 (6 bases). The CDR3 sequence is 15 residues long. From germline, CDR1 is SNHLY and CDR2 FYNNEI. The germline V and J ends were trimmed by 3 bases and 10 bases, with 19 bases remaining between them. In DNA, the CDR3 is TGTGCCAGCAGTGAGGAGTCAGGGGCCGAGATACCCCAGCATTTT. Translating gives CASSEESGAEIPQHF.

This clone was observed once. One end of the junction varies from germline; a read error may be responsible. The chain joins TRBV5-4 to TRBJ1-2; the match to TRBD1 covers 10 bases. The V gene's germline CDR1 is SGHNT and CDR2 YYREEE (reference sequence). The CDR3 runs 14 residues. The DNA for the CDR3 is TGTGCCAGCAGATCCGGACAGGGGGACTATGACTACACCTTC. It codes for CASRSGQGDYDYTF.

V usage is TRBV18 and J usage is TRBJ2-1, with 11 positions matching TRBD1. Trimming at V came to 3 bases and at J to 10 bases, leaving 8 bases not matched to a gene. Germline-derived CDR1 and CDR2 are KGHSH and LQKENI. This CDR3 is built from 15 residues. CDR3 DNA sequence: TGTGCCAGCTCACCCGGACAGGGGGCAATGTACGAGCAGTTCTTC. Translated: CASSPGQGAMYEQFF.

V usage is TRBV28 and J usage is TRBJ1-2; D uncertain. CDR1 and CDR2 (germline): MDHEN, SYDVKM. With 5 bases removed from V and 10 bases from J, the gap between germline ends came to 14 bases. This CDR3 has 12 residues. The CDR3 DNA sequence: TGTGCCAGCAGTAACGAAGCCCCAGTCTACACCTTC. As protein: CASSNEAPVYTF.

The V gene is TRBV27, the J gene TRBJ1-4, with D perhaps TRBD1 (6 bases). The CDR3 totals 15 residues. V gave up 5 bases and J gave up 7 bases, with 17 bases separating them. Germline CDR1 and CDR2: MNHEY and SMNVEV (reference sequence). The CDR3 region is CASSPVTGRVEKLFF. CDR3 DNA: TGTGCCAGCAGTCCCGTAACAGGGCGGGTTGAAAAACTGTTTTTT.

V gene TRBV28 combines with J gene TRBJ1-5; 7 bases fit TRBD1. With V trimmed by 9 bases and J by 4 bases, 9 bases remained unmatched. Looked up from germline, CDR1 is MDHEN and CDR2 is SYDVKM. This CDR3 comprises 14 residues. The CDR3 coding sequence is TGTGCCAGTCGGGGAGGGGGCTGGAATCAGCCCCAGCATTTT. Its translation: CASRGGGWNQPQHF.

As regards this clone: Within the sample, other DNA sequences also encode this same CDR3. The CDR3: CASSLMEETQYF. The CDR3 DNA is TGCGCCAGCAGCTTGATGGAAGAGACCCAGTACTTC. The chain combines TRBV5-1 with TRBJ2-5; D is uncertain. Trimming cost V 1 base and J 3 bases, with 4 bases left between them. Germline V lookup: CDR1 SGHRS, CDR2 YFSETQ. The CDR3 loop spans 12 amino acids.

V usage is TRBV7-9 and J usage is TRBJ1-2; 11 bases line up with TRBD1. CDR3 size: 15 residues. CDR1 and CDR2 (germline): SEHNR, FQNEAQ (reference sequence). V shed 5 bases, J shed 8 bases, and the junction held 10 bases outside the gene matches. The CDR3 bases are TGTGCCAGCAGCCCAGTAGGACAGGGGGCAAGGGGCTACACCTTC. Translation gives CASSPVGQGARGYTF. Based on the CDR3 plus reference TRBV7-9 and TRBJ1-2, the full variable domain is DTGVSQNPRHKITKRGQNVTFRCDPISEHNRLYWYRQTLGQGPEFLTYFQNEAQLEKSRLLSDRFSAERPKGSFSTLEIQRTEQGDSAMYLCASSPVGQGARGYTFGSGTRLTVV.

The chain carries TRBV28 and TRBJ2-1, with D perhaps matching TRBD2 (5 bases). Trimming took 6 bases from V and 4 from J, leaving 16 bases between them. The CDR3 is 15 residues long. Germline CDR1 is MDHEN and CDR2 is SYDVKM. The CDR3 region has the DNA TGTGCCAGCAGAAGTCCTAGCCCTCGGTACAATGAGCAGTTCTTC. It specifies CASRSPSPRYNEQFF. Complete variable domain (other parts from reference TRBV28 and TRBJ2-1): DVKVTQSSRYLVKRTGEKVFLECVQDMDHENMFWYRQDPGLGLRLIYFSYDVKMKEKGDIPEGYSVSREKKERFSLILESASTNQTSMYLCASRSPSPRYNEQFFGPGTRLTVL.

The chain links TRBV7-6 to TRBJ2-7, with D possibly TRBD1 on 5 matching bases. The CDR3 covers 14 residues. Looked up from germline, CDR1 is SGHVS and CDR2 is FNYEAQ. The V end lost 1 base, the J end lost 2 bases, and 9 bases lay between the germline ends. The CDR3 sequence: CASSLGQLPYEQYF. The CDR3 region has the DNA TGTGCCAGCAGCTTAGGACAGCTTCCCTACGAGCAGTACTTC.

The chain is built from TRBV9 and TRBJ2-3; TRBD1 agrees at 11 bases. CDR1 SGDLS and CDR2 YYNGEE come from the germline V gene. CDR3 length equals 18 residues. The J segment lost 4 bases and the V segment lost 4 bases, leaving 14 bases of the junction unmatched. CDR3 in DNA: TGTGCCAGCAGCTCCGGAGAGGGGACAGGGGGTATGTCAGATACGCAGTATTTT. Its translation: CASSSGEGTGGMSDTQYF. Using reference TRBV9 and TRBJ2-3 for the parts outside the CDR3, the full variable domain is DSGVTQTPKHLITATGQRVTLRCSPRSGDLSVYWYQQSLDQGLQFLIQYYNGEERAKGNILERFSAQQFPDLHSELNLSSLELGDSALYFCASSSGEGTGGMSDTQYFGPGTRLTVL.

The chain uses TRBV14 and TRBJ1-2; D may be TRBD1 (6 bases). Germline loops: CDR1 SGHDN, CDR2 FVKESK. V gave up 0 bases and J gave up 4 bases, with 12 bases separating them. This CDR3 is built from 15 residues. CDR3 loop: CASSQDYGGGYGYTF. The DNA for the CDR3 is TGTGCCAGCAGCCAAGATTACGGGGGCGGCTATGGCTACACCTTC.

This clone was recorded once. The chain links TRBV5-8 to TRBJ2-7, with D possibly being TRBD1 (8 bases). V lost 8 bases to trimming and J lost 0 bases, with 24 bases between them. Germline V gene data show CDR1 as SGHTS and CDR2 as YDEGEE. CDR3 size: 17 residues. This CDR3 reads CARTGGQGGGSSYEQYF. CDR3 coding DNA: TGTGCCAGGACTGGTGGACAGGGCGGCGGGAGCTCCTACGAGCAGTACTTC.

The V gene is TRBV9, the J gene TRBJ2-1; D gene unclear. Trimming stripped 4 bases from V and 6 bases from J, with 11 bases between. This CDR3 has 13 residues. CDR1 and CDR2 from the germline V gene are SGDLS and YYNGEE. In DNA, the CDR3 is TGTGCCAGCAGCCCTAGAACGGTCAATGAGCAGTTCTTC. Residues: CASSPRTVNEQFF.

This chain links TRBV18 with TRBJ2-7, with unresolved D. This CDR3 spans 11 amino acids. Germline assignment: CDR1 KGHSH and CDR2 LQKENI. V lost 8 bases to trimming and J lost 0 bases, with 5 bases between them. The CDR3 nucleotides are TGTGCCAGCCGGACCTCCTACGAGCAGTACTTC. Translation gives CASRTSYEQYF.

V and J are TRBV5-4 and TRBJ1-1; no firm D call. The CDR3 is 13 residues long. The V gene's germline CDR1 is SGHNT and CDR2 YYREEE (reference sequence). Trimming took off 3 bases at V and 3 bases at J, with 9 bases between the two ends. The CDR3 spells CASSWRVDTEAFF. Here the CDR3 DNA reads TGTGCCAGCAGCTGGCGCGTTGACACTGAAGCTTTCTTT.